This TCR beta chain was identified in a study of regulatory T cells in long-lasting Graves disease. This clonotype occurred many times. Time point denoted: newly diagnosed GD, antithyroid drugs for less than 3 months. From PBMCs, RNA was extracted and then used to make the TCR library. Libraries of TCR beta came from iRepertoire HTBI primers plus Arm-PCR of CDR3 regions. TCRdb independently ran MiXCR on the multiplex PCR reads; one entry per CDR3 protein. In the table there are 550,000 to 700,000 distinct CDR3 sequences, about 15% of which are singletons. The sample was also reused in another study, on T cells in Graves' hyperthyroidism and ophthalmopathy.

The source was peripheral blood mononuclear cells (PBMCs), collected at new diagnosis, from a patient treated with antithyroid drugs. The sequence was obtained from a man between 18 and 29 years old with Graves disease.

The CDR3 protein is CASSSWTADQETQYF. CDR3 nucleotides: TGTGCCAGCAGCTCCTGGACAGCCGACCAAGAGACCCAGTACTTC. This chain joins TRBV11-2 and TRBJ2-5; maybe TRBD1 (6 bases). The CDR3 has 15 residues. The germline V gene encodes CDR1 SGHAT and CDR2 FQNNGV. Trimming took 4 bases from V and 0 from J, leaving 12 bases between them.